The sequence of this T cell receptor (beta chain) was determined in a study of OX40 agonist ivuxolimab in advanced cancers. With regard to the full study: The costimulatory receptor OX40 (CD134) was targeted by ivuxolimab, a fully human IgG2 agonistic monoclonal antibody. Intravenous ivuxolimab was administered to patients every 2 weeks at six dose levels: 0.01, 0.1, 0.3, 1.5, 3 and 10 mg/kg. Of the approximately 54 patients in dose escalation, 19 had hepatocellular carcinoma, some 15 had melanoma, 9 had renal cell carcinoma and 9 had head and neck cancer. The dose-escalation cohort was over 70% male with a mean age of around 62 years, ranging from roughly 23 to 90. Patients were allowed to have had prior anti-PD-1, anti-PD-L1 or anti-CTLA-4 therapy, and 40% to 45% of the dose-escalation patients had previously received checkpoint inhibitors. Three dose-escalation patients achieved partial responses, one with hepatocellular carcinoma and two with cutaneous melanoma. Peripheral TCRbeta sequencing aimed to test whether ivuxolimab altered TCR sequence diversity and caused clonal T-cell expansion. The monotherapy dose-escalation portion (N ≈ 52 patients) of the phase I ivuxolimab trial is reported in the paper.

This clone was observed a handful of times. Its antigen is not yet known. Per-base quality was not reported, and no clone a single base away is much larger than it. Broader findings and caveats from the paper: On average, CD8+ T cells showed more expanded clones than CD4+ T cells after ivuxolimab. Low levels of normalized T-cell clonal expansion were also seen in some nonresponding patients. In the 0.1-3.0 mg/kg groups, partial responders were among the patients with the lowest normalized peripheral clonal expansion, particularly in CD8+ T cells. At doses of 0.1 to 3.0 mg/kg, clonal expansion of both CD4+ and CD8+ blood T cells was observed from baseline to week 6. The antigen specificity of the peripheral T cells that underwent clonal expansion was not determined.

Patients with autoimmune disease history or receiving systemic immunosuppression were excluded from the trial. Peripheral blood for TCR sequencing was drawn from every dose cohort at baseline, at cycle 4 day 1 and at cycle 7 day 1. Samples were obtained from an open-label, multicenter, first-in-human phase I dose-escalation trial of ivuxolimab. Adults with locally advanced or metastatic head and neck squamous cell, hepatocellular, melanoma or renal cell carcinoma were enrolled in the trial. CD4+ and CD8+ T cells were sorted separately from peripheral blood before TCR sequencing. The CDR3, cysteine through phenylalanine, is 19 amino acids long. Only the CDR3 DNA is retained, 57 bases long and in frame from the first base. Germline trimming: 5 bases from V, 0 bases from J; junction bases outside gene matches: 11. Taken from the germline V gene (reference sequence), the CDR1 and CDR2 loops are SEHNR and FQNEAQ.

To sequence the TCRbeta CDR3 region, genomic DNA was isolated from the sorted cells. TCRbeta CDR3 regions were sequenced using the immunoSEQ Assay. As stored in TCRdb, this immuneACCESS dataset retains in-frame rearrangements with V and J assigned. A fraction of the clones does not appear; measured against another copy, unresolved V genes explain less than half of the discrepancy, and the remainder lacks a known reason. Across this sample there are approximately 26,000 clones, with around 83% seen only once. About a third of the sample is in the top ten clones. This chain is built from TRBV7-9 and TRBJ1-6, with TRBD1 identical over 9 junction bases. The clonotype originates from an adult with an advanced solid tumor such as melanoma, head and neck, liver or kidney cancer. Sample: CD4+ or CD8+ T cells sorted from blood, taken in a trial of the OX40 agonist ivuxolimab. In nucleotides, the sequence is TGTGCCAGCAGCCCCACAGGGGGCCCTGTAAGCTCCTATAATTCACCCCTCCACTTT. Translated, this gives CASSPTGGPVSSYNSPLHF. When the CDR3 is completed using the reference TRBV7-9 and TRBJ1-6 genes on either side, the full variable domain is DTGVSQNPRHKITKRGQNVTFRCDPISEHNRLYWYRQTLGQGPEFLTYFQNEAQLEKSRLLSDRFSAERPKGSFSTLEIQRTEQGDSAMYLCASSPTGGPVSSYNSPLHFGNGTRLTVT.